Described below is a single T cell receptor (beta chain) sequence and its context. This entry belongs to a study of shared clonotypes between healthy human individuals. Overall study: CD4 naive and memory got three plates each, CD8 naive two, CD8 memory one.

The assay was immunoSEQ multiplex PCR, and TCRdb's table has in-frame clones only and misses some. This table has approximately 2.5 million clones, about 92% appearing once. The receptor was isolated from a man aged 18 to 29 in good health. Sequencing was done on a sample of naive CD4+ T cells sorted from blood. Documented subset: CD45RA+ positively selected.

DNA for the CDR3: TGTGCCAGCACCCCCGGCGGGCGGAACACTGAAGCTTTCTTT. Translation gives CASTPGGRNTEAFF. The V call is TRBV6-6, the J call TRBJ1-1; D remains unclear. The CDR3 runs to 14 residues. In germline, CDR1 is MNHNY, CDR2 SVGAGI (reference sequence). The V and J ends lost 7 bases and 1 base respectively, with 13 bases between them.